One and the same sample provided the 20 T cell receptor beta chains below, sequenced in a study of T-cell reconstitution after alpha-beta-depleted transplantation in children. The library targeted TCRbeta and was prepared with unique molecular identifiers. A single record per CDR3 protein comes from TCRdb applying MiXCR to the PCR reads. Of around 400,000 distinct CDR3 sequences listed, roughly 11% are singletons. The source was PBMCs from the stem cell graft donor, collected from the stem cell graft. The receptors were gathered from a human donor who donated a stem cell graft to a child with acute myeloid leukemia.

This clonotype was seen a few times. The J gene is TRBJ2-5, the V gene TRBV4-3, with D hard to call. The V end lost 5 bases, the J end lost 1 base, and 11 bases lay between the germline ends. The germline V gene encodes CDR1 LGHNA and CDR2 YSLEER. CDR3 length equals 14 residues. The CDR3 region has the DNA TGCGCCAGCAGCTTCCTCCTCAGCCAAGAGACCCAGTACTTC. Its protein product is CASSFLLSQETQYF.

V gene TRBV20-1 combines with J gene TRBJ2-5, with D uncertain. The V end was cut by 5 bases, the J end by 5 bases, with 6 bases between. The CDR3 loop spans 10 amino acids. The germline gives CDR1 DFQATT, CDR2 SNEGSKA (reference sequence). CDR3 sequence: CSAVSETQYF. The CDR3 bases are TGCAGTGCTGTGTCGGAGACCCAGTACTTC.

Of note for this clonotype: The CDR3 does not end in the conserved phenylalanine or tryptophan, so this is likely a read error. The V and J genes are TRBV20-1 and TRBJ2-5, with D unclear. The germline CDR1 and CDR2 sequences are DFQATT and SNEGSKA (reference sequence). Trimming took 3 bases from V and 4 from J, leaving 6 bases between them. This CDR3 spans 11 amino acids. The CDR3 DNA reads TGCAGTGCTAGGTTCCCAGAGACCCAGTACTTG. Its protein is CSARFPETQYL.

For the CDR3, the DNA is TGCAGTGCTACGGGGACAGGCTATGGCTACACCTTC. Encoded protein: CSATGTGYGYTF. This chain joins TRBV20-1 and TRBJ1-2; 8 nucleotides agree with TRBD1. The CDR3 contains 12 residues. The germline V gene encodes CDR1 DFQATT and CDR2 SNEGSKA (reference sequence). Trimming at V came to 4 bases and at J to 4 bases, leaving 2 bases not matched to a gene.

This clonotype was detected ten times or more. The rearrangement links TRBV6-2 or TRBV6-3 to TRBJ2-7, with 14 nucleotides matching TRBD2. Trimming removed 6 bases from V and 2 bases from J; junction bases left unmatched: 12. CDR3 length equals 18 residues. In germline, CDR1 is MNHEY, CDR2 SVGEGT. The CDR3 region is CASRRTSGRPSLTYEQYF. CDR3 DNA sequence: TGTGCCAGCAGGCGGACTAGCGGGAGGCCAAGCTTAACCTACGAGCAGTACTTC.

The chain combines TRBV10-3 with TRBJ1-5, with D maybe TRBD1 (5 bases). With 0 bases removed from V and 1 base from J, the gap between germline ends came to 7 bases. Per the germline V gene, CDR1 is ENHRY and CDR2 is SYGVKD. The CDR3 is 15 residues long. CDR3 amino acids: CAISESGQSNQPQHF. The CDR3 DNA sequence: TGTGCCATCAGTGAGTCTGGACAAAGCAATCAGCCCCAGCATTTT.

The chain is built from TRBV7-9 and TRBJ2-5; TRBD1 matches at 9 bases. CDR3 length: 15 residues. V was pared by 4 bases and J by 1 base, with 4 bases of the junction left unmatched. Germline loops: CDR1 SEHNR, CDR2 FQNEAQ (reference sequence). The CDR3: CASSYDRGIQETQYF. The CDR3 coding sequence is TGTGCCAGCAGCTATGACAGGGGGATCCAAGAGACCCAGTACTTC.

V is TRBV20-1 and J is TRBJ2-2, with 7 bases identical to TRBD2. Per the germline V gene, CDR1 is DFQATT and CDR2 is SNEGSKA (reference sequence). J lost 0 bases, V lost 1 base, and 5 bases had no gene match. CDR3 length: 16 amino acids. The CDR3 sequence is CSARVGLAANTGELFF. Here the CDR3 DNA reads TGCAGTGCTAGAGTCGGGCTAGCGGCGAACACCGGGGAGCTGTTTTTT.

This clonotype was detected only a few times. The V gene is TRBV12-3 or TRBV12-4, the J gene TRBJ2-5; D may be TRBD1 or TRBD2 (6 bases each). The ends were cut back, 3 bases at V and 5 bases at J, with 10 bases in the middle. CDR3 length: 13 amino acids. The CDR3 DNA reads TGTGCCAGCAGTTTTGGGGGGCCCGAGACCCAGTACTTC. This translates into CASSFGGPETQYF.

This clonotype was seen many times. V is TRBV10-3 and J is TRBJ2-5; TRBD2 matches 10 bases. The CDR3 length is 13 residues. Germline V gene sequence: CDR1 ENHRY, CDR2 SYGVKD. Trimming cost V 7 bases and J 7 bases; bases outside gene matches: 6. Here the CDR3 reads CAIMPSGSGTQYF. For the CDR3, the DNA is TGTGCCATCATGCCTAGCGGGAGTGGGACCCAGTACTTC.

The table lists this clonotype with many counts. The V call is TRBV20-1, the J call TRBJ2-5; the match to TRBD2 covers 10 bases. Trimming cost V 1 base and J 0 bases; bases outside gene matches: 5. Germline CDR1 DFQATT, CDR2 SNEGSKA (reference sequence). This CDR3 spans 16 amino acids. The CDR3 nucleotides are TGCAGTGCTAGAGTATTGCTAGCGGGGGACCAAGAGACCCAGTACTTC. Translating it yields CSARVLLAGDQETQYF.

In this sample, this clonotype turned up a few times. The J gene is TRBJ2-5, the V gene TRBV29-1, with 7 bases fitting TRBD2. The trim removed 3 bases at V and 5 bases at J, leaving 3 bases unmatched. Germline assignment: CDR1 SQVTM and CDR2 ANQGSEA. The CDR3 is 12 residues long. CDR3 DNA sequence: TGCAGCGTTGATTCCGGGGGGGAGACCCAGTACTTC. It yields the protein CSVDSGGETQYF.

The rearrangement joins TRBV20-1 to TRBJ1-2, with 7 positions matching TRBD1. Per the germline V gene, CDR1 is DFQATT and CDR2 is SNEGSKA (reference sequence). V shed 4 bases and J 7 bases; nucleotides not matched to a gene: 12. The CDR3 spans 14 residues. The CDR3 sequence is CSATGQAPGGGYTF. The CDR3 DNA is TGCAGTGCTACCGGACAGGCACCAGGGGGTGGCTACACCTTC.

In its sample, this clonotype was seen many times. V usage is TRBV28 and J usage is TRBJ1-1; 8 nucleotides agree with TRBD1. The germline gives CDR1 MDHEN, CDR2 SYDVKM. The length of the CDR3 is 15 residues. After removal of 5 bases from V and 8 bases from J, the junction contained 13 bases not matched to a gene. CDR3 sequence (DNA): TGTGCCAGCAGTCCGGGGACAGGATTGAACGGGGAAGCTTTCTTT. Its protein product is CASSPGTGLNGEAFF.

The CDR3 DNA is TGCGCCAGCAGCTTGGAGGGGCCGCTGGAGACCCAGTACTTC. Protein sequence: CASSLEGPLETQYF. The chain uses TRBV5-1 and TRBJ2-5, with D perhaps TRBD1 (5 bases). The ends were cut back, 0 bases at V and 5 bases at J, with 11 bases in the middle. The CDR3 has 14 amino acids. From germline, CDR1 is SGHRS and CDR2 YFSETQ.

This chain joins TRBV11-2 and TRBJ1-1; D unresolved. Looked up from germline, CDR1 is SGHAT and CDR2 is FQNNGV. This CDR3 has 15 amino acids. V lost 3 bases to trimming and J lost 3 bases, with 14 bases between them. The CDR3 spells CASSFNRLSDTEAFF. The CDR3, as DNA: TGTGCCAGCAGCTTTAACCGGCTGTCCGACACTGAAGCTTTCTTT.

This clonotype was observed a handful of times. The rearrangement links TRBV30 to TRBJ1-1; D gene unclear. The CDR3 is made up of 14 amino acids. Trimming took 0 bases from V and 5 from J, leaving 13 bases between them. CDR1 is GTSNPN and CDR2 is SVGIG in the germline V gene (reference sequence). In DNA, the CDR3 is TGTGCCTGGAGTGTGTGGGCTTTAGGGACTGAAGCTTTCTTT. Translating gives CAWSVWALGTEAFF.

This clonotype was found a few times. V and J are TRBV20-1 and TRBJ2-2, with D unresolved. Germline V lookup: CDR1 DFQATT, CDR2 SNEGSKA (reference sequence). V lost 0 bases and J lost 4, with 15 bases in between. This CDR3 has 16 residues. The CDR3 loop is CSARDPLFGATGELFF. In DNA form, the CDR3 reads TGCAGTGCTAGAGATCCCCTCTTTGGAGCCACCGGGGAGCTGTTTTTT.

This CDR3 reads CASSQESGVEQYF. CDR3 nucleotides: TGCGCCAGCAGCCAAGAGTCAGGGGTCGAGCAGTACTTC. The chain is built from TRBV4-3 and TRBJ2-7; possible D gene TRBD1, 6 bases. V was pared by 0 bases and J by 6 bases, with 9 bases between. Germline V gene data show CDR1 as LGHNA and CDR2 as YSLEER. This CDR3 comprises 13 residues.

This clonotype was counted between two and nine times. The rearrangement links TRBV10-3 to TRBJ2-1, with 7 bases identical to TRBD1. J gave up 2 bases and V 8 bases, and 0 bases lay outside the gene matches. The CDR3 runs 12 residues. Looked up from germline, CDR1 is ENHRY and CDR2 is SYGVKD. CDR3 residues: CAIGQAYNEQFF. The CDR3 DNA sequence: TGTGCCATCGGACAGGCCTACAATGAGCAGTTCTTC.